This T cell receptor (beta chain) was profiled in a study of control samples from healthy donors and cancer patients. Assay used: immunoSEQ multiplex PCR; TCRdb lists only in-frame clones, some missing. The sample contains 110,000 to 150,000 clones, 70% to 90% of which appear only once. Germline V CDR1 and CDR2: WNHNN, SYGVQD (reference sequence). CDR3 length: 15 residues. The ends were cut back, 3 bases at V and 0 bases at J, with 12 bases in the middle. Sequencing was done on a sample of blood. This clonotype was sampled from a woman aged 25-40 years in good health. J is TRBJ2-7 and V is TRBV10-1; D not certain. Here the CDR3 DNA reads TGCGCCAGCAGTGACTCGGGCGCTCACTCCTACGAGCAGTACTTC. It yields the protein CASSDSGAHSYEQYF.